This T cell receptor (beta chain) was obtained from a study of identifying expanded T cells in peripheral blood. This table comes from immunoSEQ multiplex PCR, and its TCRdb copy is limited to in-frame clones, with some not included. In the table there are approximately 80,000 clones, roughly 86% of which are singletons. CDR3 size: 18 residues. V dropped 4 bases and J dropped 0 bases, with 18 bases sitting between them. Germline-derived CDR1 and CDR2 are LGHNA and YSLEER. The chain has TRBV4-3 and TRBJ1-4; D perhaps matches TRBD1 (6 bases). The sample was blood. The receptor was derived from a person aged 18-69 years in good health. The CDR3 coding sequence is TGCGCCAGCAGCCTCGGGCGGGGGGCCTGGGCAACTAATGAAAAACTGTTTTTT. Translating gives CASSLGRGAWATNEKLFF.